This TCR beta chain was found in a study of graft-versus-host responses after intestinal transplantation. At the level of the study: Each patient got anti-thymocyte globulin induction, then tacrolimus and steroids for roughly 3 years.

This table comes from immunoSEQ multiplex PCR, and its TCRdb copy is limited to in-frame clones, with some not included. This table holds roughly 100,000 clones, about 90% found once. This clone was seen only once. Its antigen is undetermined. The CDR3 totals 17 residues. After removal of 1 base from V and 6 bases from J, the junction contained 5 bases not matched to a gene. Germline CDR1 and CDR2: LGHNA and YNFKEQ. Study-wide results and limits: Recipient bone marrow held GvH clones, some seen earlier in ileum or blood. High graft-versus-host to host-versus-graft clonal ratios were seen in allografts of patients with graft-donor T cell macrochimerism.

The source material was unstimulated CD4+ T cells sorted from spleen or lymph node cells, sampled before intestinal transplant. The receptor comes from a human donor who received an intestinal transplant. The chain has TRBV4-2 and TRBJ2-2; TRBD2 matches at 13 bases. The CDR3 spells CASSQASGLAGSGELFF. In DNA, the CDR3 is TGTGCCAGCAGCCAAGCCTCGGGACTAGCGGGGTCCGGGGAGCTGTTTTTT.